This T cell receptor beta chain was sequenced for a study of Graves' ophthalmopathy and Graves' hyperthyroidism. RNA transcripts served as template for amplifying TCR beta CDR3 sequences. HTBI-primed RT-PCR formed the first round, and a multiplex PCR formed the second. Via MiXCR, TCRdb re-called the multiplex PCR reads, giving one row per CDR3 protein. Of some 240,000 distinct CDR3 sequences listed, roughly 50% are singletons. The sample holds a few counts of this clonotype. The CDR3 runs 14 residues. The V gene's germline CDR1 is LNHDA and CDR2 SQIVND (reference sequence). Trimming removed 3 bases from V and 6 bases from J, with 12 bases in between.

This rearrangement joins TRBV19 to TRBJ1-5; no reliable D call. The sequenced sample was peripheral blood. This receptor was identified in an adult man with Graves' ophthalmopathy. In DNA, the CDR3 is TGTGCCAGTAGTATTCGTAGTCGCCTTCAGCCCCAGCATTTT. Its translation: CASSIRSRLQPQHF.